The T cell receptor (beta chain) described here comes from a study of blood T cell repertoires in COVID-19. Study details: Sources were T cells, B-cell-depleted T cells, or PBMCs; the material itself was cDNA or gDNA.

Under the authors' procedure: Nucleated cell counts were estimated from reference gene primer amplification. Only in-frame clones appear in the TCRdb table, and some are missing; sequencing was by immunoSEQ multiplex PCR. V and J calls and clone size come straight from that table; D and trimming were deduced from the DNA. Among approximately 350,000 clones listed, around 86% were seen once. CDR3 length: 17 residues. Trimming at V came to 0 bases and at J to 3 bases, leaving 8 bases not matched to a gene. Germline V gene lookup returns CDR1 SNHLY and CDR2 FYNNEI. The TCR originated in a woman aged 50 to 60 with COVID-19, enrolled during active disease. Sequenced input: peripheral blood. The chain combines TRBV2 with TRBJ2-7, with TRBD1 matching over 10 bases. The CDR3 protein is CASSEAPYRDRGYEQYF. The DNA for the CDR3 is TGTGCCAGCAGTGAAGCCCCATACCGGGACAGGGGCTACGAGCAGTACTTC.